The T cell receptor (beta chain) under discussion was sequenced for a study of blood T cell repertoires in COVID-19. Germline V CDR1 and CDR2: SNHLY, FYNNEI. V lost 8 bases and J lost 3; bases outside the gene matches: 6. The CDR3 runs to 14 residues. Here immunoSEQ multiplex PCR was the method, and the copy in TCRdb shows in-frame clones only, minus some. The sample lists around 150,000 clones, 80% occurring once. The receptor's source is a woman aged 45 to 65 with acute or convalescent COVID-19. The sample consisted of peripheral blood. V is TRBV2 and J is TRBJ2-3; 9 bases align to TRBD2. The CDR3 DNA sequence: TGTGCCAGCCTCGCTAGCGGGGCAACAGATACGCAGTATTTT. Its protein product is CASLASGATDTQYF.